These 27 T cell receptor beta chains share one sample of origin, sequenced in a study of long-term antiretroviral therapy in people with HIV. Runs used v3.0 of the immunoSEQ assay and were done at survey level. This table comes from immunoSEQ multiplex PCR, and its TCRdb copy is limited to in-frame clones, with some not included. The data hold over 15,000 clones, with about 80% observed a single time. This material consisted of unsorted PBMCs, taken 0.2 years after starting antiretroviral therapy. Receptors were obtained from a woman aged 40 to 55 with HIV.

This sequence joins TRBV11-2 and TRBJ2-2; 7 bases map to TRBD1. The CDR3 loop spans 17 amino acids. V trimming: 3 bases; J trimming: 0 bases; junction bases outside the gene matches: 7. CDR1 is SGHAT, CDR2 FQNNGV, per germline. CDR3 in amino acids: CASSLGRTGPNTGELFF. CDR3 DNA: TGTGCCAGCAGCTTGGGTAGGACAGGACCGAACACCGGGGAGCTGTTTTTT.

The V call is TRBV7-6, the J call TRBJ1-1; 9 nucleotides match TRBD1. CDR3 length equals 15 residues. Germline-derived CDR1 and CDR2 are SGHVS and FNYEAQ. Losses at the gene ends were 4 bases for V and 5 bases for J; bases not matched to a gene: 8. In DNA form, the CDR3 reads TGTGCCAGCAGCTCACAGGGGGCGCAAGGGACTGAAGCTTTCTTT. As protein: CASSSQGAQGTEAFF. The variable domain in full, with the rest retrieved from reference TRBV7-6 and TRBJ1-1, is GAGVSQSPRYKVTKRGQDVALRCDPISGHVSLYWYRQALGQGPEFLTYFNYEAQQDKSGLPNDRFSAERPEGSISTLTIQRTEQRDSAMYRCASSSQGAQGTEAFFGQGTRLTVV.

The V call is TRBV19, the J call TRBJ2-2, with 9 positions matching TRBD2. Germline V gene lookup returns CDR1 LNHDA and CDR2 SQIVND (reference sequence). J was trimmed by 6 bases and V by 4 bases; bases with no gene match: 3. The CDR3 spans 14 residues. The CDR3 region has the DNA TGTGCCAGTAGTACTTTAGCGGGGGCCGGGGAGCTGTTTTTT. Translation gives CASSTLAGAGELFF.

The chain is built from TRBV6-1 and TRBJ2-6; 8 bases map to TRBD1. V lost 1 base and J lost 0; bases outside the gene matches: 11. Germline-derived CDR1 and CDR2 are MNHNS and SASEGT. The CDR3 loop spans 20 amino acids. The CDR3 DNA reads TGTGCCAGCAGTGAAGGGATCCCGGGACAGGAGAGCTCTGGGGCCAACGTCCTGACTTTC. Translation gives CASSEGIPGQESSGANVLTF.

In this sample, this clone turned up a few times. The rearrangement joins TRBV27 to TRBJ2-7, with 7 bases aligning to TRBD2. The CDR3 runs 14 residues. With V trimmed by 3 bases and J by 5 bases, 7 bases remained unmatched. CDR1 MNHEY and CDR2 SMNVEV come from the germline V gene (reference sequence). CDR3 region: CASSLSGGAHEQYF. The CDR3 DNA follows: TGTGCCAGCAGTTTGTCGGGGGGTGCCCACGAGCAGTACTTC.

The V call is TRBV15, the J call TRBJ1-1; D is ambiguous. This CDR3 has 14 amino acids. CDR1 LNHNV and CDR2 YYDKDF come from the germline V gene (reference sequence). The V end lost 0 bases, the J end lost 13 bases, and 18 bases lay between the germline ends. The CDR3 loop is CATSRDKNTARDFF. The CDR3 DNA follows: TGTGCCACCAGCAGAGATAAAAATACTGCCCGGGATTTCTTT. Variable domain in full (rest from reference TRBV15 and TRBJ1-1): DAMVIQNPRYQVTQFGKPVTLSCSQTLNHNVMYWYQQKSSQAPKLLFHYYDKDFNNEADTPDNFQSRRPNTSFCFLDIRSPGLGDTAMYLCATSRDKNTARDFFGQGTRLTVV.

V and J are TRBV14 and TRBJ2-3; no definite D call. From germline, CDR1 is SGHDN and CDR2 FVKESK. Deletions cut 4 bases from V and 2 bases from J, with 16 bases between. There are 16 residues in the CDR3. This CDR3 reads CASSPLSPGSTDTQYF. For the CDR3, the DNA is TGTGCCAGCAGCCCCCTCAGCCCTGGGTCCACAGATACGCAGTATTTT. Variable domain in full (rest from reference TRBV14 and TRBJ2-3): EAGVTQFPSHSVIEKGQTVTLRCDPISGHDNLYWYRRVMGKEIKFLLHFVKESKQDESGMPNNRFLAERTGGTYSTLKVQPAELEDSGVYFCASSPLSPGSTDTQYFGPGTRLTVL.

CDR3 nucleotide sequence: TGTGCCAGCAGTTTAGGACAGGGGGCTTTCCCTTACACCGGGGAGCTGTTTTTT. This codes for CASSLGQGAFPYTGELFF. The chain couples TRBV27 to TRBJ2-2; 11 bases fit TRBD1. Germline V lookup: CDR1 MNHEY, CDR2 SMNVEV (reference sequence). Unmatched junction bases numbered 8, after V lost 2 bases and J lost 3 bases. CDR3 size: 18 residues.

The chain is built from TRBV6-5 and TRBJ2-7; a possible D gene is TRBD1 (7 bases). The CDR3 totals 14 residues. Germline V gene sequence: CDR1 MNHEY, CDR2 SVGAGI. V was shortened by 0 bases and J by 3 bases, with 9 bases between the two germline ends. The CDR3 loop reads CASSYSRGDYEQYF. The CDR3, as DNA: TGTGCCAGCAGTTACTCCAGGGGGGACTACGAGCAGTACTTC.

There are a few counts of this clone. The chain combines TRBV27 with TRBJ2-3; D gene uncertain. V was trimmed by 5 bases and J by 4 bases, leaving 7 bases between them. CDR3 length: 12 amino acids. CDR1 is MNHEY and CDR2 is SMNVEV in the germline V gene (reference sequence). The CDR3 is CASSAYADTQYF. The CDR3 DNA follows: TGTGCCAGCAGTGCGTATGCAGATACGCAGTATTTT.

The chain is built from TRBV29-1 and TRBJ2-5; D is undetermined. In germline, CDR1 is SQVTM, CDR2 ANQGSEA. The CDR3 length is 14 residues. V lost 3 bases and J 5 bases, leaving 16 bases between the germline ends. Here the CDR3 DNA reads TGCAGCGTTGACGTCCCAGTATCGAGGGAGACCCAGTACTTC. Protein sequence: CSVDVPVSRETQYF.

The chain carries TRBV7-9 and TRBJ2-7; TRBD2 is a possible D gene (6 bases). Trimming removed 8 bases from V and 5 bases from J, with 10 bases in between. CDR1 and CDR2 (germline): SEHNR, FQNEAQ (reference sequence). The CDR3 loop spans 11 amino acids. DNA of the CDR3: TGTGCCAGCTCGGGACTCCACGAGCAGTACTTC. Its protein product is CASSGLHEQYF.

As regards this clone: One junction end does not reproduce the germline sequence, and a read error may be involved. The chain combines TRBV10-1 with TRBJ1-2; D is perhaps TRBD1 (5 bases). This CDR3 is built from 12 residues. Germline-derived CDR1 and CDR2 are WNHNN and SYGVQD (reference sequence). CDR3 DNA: TGCGCCAGCAGTCCTTCGGGGGGACGACTCCACTTC. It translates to CASSPSGGRLHF.

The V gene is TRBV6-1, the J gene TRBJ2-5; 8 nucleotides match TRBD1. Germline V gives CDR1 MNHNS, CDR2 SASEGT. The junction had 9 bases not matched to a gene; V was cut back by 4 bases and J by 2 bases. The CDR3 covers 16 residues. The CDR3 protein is CASSGPTGEIQETQYF. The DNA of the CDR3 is TGTGCCAGCAGTGGCCCGACAGGGGAGATACAAGAGACCCAGTACTTC.

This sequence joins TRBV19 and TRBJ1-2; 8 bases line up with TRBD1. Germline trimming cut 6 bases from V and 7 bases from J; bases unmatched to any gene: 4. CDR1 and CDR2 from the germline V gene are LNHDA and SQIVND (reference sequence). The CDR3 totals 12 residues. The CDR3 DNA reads TGTGCCAGTAGCTCGACAGGGGCTGGCTACACCTTC. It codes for CASSSTGAGYTF. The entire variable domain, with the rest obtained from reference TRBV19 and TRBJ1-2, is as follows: DGGITQSPKYLFRKEGQNVTLSCEQNLNHDAMYWYRQDPGQGLRLIYYSQIVNDFQKGDIAEGYSVSREKKESFPLTVTSAQKNPTAFYLCASSSTGAGYTFGSGTRLTVV.

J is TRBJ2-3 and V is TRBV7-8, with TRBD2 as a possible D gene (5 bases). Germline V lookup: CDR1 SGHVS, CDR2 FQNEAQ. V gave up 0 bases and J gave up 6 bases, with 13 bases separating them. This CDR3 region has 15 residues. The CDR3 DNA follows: TGTGCCAGCAGCTTAGCCCTTACTAGGGCGGATACGCAGTATTTT. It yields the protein CASSLALTRADTQYF.

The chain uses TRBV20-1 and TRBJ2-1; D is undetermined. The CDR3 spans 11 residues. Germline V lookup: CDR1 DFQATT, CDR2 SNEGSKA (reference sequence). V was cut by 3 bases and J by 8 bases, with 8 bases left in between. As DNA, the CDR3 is TGCAGTGCTAGCGAGGTCTATGAGCAGTTCTTC. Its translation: CSASEVYEQFF.

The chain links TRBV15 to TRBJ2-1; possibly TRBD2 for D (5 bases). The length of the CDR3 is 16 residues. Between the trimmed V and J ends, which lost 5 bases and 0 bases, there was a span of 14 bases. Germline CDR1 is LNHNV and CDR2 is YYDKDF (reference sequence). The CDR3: CATSSRGTSSYNEQFF. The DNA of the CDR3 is TGTGCCACCAGCTCCCGGGGAACCAGCTCCTACAATGAGCAGTTCTTC.

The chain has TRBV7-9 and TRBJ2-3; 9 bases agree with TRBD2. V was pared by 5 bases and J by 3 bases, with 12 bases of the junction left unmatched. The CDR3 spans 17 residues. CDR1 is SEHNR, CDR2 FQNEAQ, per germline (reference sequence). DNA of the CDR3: TGTGCCAGCAGCGACAACCTAGCGGGATCGGGAACAGATACGCAGTATTTT. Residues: CASSDNLAGSGTDTQYF.

This CDR3 reads CASSIRRDSYGYTF. The CDR3 nucleotides read TGTGCCAGTAGTATTCGGCGGGACAGCTATGGCTACACCTTC. The chain joins TRBV19 to TRBJ1-2, with TRBD1 identical over 7 bases. Germline-derived CDR1 and CDR2 are LNHDA and SQIVND (reference sequence). The CDR3 sequence is 14 residues long. The junction had 5 bases not matched to a gene; V was cut back by 3 bases and J by 4 bases.

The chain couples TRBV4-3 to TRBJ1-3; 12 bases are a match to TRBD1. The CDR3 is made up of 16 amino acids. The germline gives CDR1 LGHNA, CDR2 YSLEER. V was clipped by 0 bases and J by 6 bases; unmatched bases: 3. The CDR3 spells CASSQEPGQGANTIYF. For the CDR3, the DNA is TGCGCCAGCAGCCAAGAACCGGGACAGGGGGCAAACACCATATATTTT.

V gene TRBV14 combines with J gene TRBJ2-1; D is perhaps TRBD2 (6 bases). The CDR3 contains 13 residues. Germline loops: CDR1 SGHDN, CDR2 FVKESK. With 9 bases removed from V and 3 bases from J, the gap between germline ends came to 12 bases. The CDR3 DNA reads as TGTGCCAGTCGGGAGTTAGGCTACAATGAGCAGTTCTTC. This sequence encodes CASRELGYNEQFF.

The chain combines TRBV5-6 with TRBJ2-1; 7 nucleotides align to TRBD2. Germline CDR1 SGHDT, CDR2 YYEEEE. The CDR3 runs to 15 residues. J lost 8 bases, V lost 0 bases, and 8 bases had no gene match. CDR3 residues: CASSLGWAGVDEQFF. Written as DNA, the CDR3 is TGTGCCAGCAGCTTGGGGTGGGCGGGAGTGGATGAGCAGTTCTTC. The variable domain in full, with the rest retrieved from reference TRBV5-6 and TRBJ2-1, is DAGVTQSPTHLIKTRGQQVTLRCSPKSGHDTVSWYQQALGQGPQFIFQYYEEEERQRGNFPDRFSGHQFPNYSSELNVNALLLGDSALYLCASSLGWAGVDEQFFGPGTRLTVL.

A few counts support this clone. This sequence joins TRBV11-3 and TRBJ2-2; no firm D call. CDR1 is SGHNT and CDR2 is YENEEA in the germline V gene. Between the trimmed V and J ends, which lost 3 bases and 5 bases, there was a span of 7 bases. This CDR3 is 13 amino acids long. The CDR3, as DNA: TGTGCCAGCAGCTTGGGGTTAACCGGGGAGCTGTTTTTT. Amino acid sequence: CASSLGLTGELFF.

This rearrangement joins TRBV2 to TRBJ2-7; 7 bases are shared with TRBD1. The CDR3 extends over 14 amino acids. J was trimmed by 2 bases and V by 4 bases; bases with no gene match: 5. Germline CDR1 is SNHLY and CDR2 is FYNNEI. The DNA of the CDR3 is TGTGCCAGCAGTGCGACAGGGTGGGCCTACGAGCAGTACTTC. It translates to CASSATGWAYEQYF. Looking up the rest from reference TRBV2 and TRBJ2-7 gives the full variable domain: EPEVTQTPSHQVTQMGQEVILRCVPISNHLYFYWYRQILGQKVEFLVSFYNNEISEKSEIFDDQFSVERPDGSNFTLKIRSTKLEDSAMYFCASSATGWAYEQYFGPGTRLTVT.

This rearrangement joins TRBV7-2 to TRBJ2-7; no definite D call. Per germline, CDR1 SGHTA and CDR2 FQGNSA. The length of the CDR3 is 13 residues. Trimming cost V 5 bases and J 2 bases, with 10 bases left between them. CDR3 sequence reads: CASSLQPPYEQYF. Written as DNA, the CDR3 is TGTGCCAGCAGCCTCCAACCCCCCTACGAGCAGTACTTC.

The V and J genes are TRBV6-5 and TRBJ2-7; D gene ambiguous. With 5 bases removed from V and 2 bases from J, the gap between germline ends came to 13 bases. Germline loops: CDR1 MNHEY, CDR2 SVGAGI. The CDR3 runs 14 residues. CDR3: CASSPNPYTYEQYF. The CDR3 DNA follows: TGTGCCAGCAGTCCGAACCCTTACACCTACGAGCAGTACTTC.